These 20 T cell receptor beta chains share one sample of origin, sequenced in a study of cytomegalovirus exposure and HLA in healthy donors. With 60 Vbeta and 13 Jbeta primers, the PCR was carried out. The repertoire was sequenced with immunoSEQ multiplex PCR; TCRdb's copy has only in-frame clones and lacks some. The data contain roughly 170,000 clones, around three quarters of them singletons. Sequenced sample: PBMCs. The receptors originated from a woman in her twenties or thirties in good health and CMV-seronegative.

The chain couples TRBV5-4 to TRBJ2-3; the match to TRBD1 covers 10 bases. V trimming: 4 bases; J trimming: 2 bases; junction bases outside the gene matches: 4. Germline CDR1 and CDR2: SGHNT and YYREEE (reference sequence). The CDR3 spans 15 residues. CDR3 sequence: CASSLGTGATDTQYF. As DNA, the CDR3 is TGTGCCAGCAGCCTAGGGACAGGGGCCACAGATACGCAGTATTTT.

Worth noting for this clone: Other DNA sequences from this sample encode an identical CDR3 as well. The gene calls are TRBV5-1 and TRBJ2-2; 8 bases map to TRBD1. CDR1 is SGHRS and CDR2 is YFSETQ in the germline V gene. The CDR3 totals 14 residues. V lost 7 bases, J lost 1 base, and 3 bases stayed unmatched. CDR3 residues: CASSGTGNTGELFF. CDR3 sequence (DNA): TGCGCCAGCTCCGGGACAGGGAACACCGGGGAGCTGTTTTTT.

The chain couples TRBV2 to TRBJ2-3; the D gene is possibly TRBD2 (5 bases). The germline V and J ends were trimmed by 3 bases and 3 bases, with 7 bases remaining between them. Germline CDR1 SNHLY, CDR2 FYNNEI. The CDR3 consists of 13 residues. CDR3 in DNA: TGTGCCAGCAGTGACGGGAAAACAGATACGCAGTATTTT. Its protein product is CASSDGKTDTQYF.

This chain uses TRBV7-2 with TRBJ2-7; TRBD2 matches at 8 bases. CDR1 and CDR2 (germline): SGHTA, FQGNSA. The CDR3 spans 17 residues. After removal of 2 bases from V and 2 bases from J, the junction contained 11 bases not matched to a gene. CDR3 protein: CASSLRAGAGTTYEQYF. DNA of the CDR3: TGTGCCAGCAGCTTAAGAGCGGGGGCCGGAACTACCTACGAGCAGTACTTC.

The genes are TRBV27 and TRBJ2-5; 12 nucleotides match TRBD2. This CDR3 is 16 amino acids long. The V segment lost 6 bases and the J segment 4 bases; nucleotides outside the gene matches: 9. Germline assignment: CDR1 MNHEY and CDR2 SMNVEV (reference sequence). CDR3 in DNA: TGTGCCAGCAGAATACTAGCGGGAGGCCCTAGAGAGACCCAGTACTTC. The encoded protein is CASRILAGGPRETQYF.

This clone was recorded only once. A much larger clone sits a single nucleotide away, making a read error possible. V usage is TRBV7-2 and J usage is TRBJ1-2, with 8 bases lining up with TRBD1. Germline V gene lookup returns CDR1 SGHTA and CDR2 FQGNSA. J was trimmed by 3 bases and V by 3 bases; bases with no gene match: 0. This CDR3 has 13 amino acids. The CDR3 DNA sequence: TGTGCCAGCAGCTTGACAGGGGACTATGGCTACACCTTC. As protein: CASSLTGDYGYTF.

The chain links TRBV25-1 to TRBJ2-2, with 9 bases that match TRBD2. This CDR3 has 15 residues. Germline V gene sequence: CDR1 MGHDK, CDR2 SYGVNS. V lost 2 bases to trimming and J lost 6 bases; unmatched junction nucleotides: 4. CDR3 sequence reads: CASSEMVAGAGELFF. As DNA, the CDR3 is TGTGCCAGCAGTGAAATGGTAGCGGGAGCCGGGGAGCTGTTTTTT.

The chain couples TRBV7-3 to TRBJ2-2; tentative D call: TRBD1 (6 bases). CDR1 and CDR2 (germline): SGHTA, FQGTGA. The CDR3 covers 16 residues. V dropped 2 bases and J dropped 4 bases, with 14 bases sitting between them. The CDR3 nucleotides are TGTGCCAGCAGCTTATCTGCAGGGGCGAGCACCGGGGAGCTGTTTTTT. Translating it yields CASSLSAGASTGELFF.

V gene TRBV4-1 combines with J gene TRBJ2-4; D is possibly TRBD1 (6 bases). CDR1 is MGHRA and CDR2 is YSYEKL in the germline V gene. The CDR3 spans 18 residues. Trimming removed 0 bases from V and 0 bases from J, with 15 bases in between. The DNA for the CDR3 is TGCGCCAGCAGCCAAGAAATAGGGGGTAGGCTAGCCAAAAACATTCAGTACTTC. Residues: CASSQEIGGRLAKNIQYF.

The chain carries TRBV30 and TRBJ2-1, with 9 bases identical to TRBD2. Per germline, CDR1 GTSNPN and CDR2 SVGIG (reference sequence). V was clipped by 0 bases and J by 5 bases; unmatched bases: 5. There are 15 residues in the CDR3. For the CDR3, the DNA is TGTGCCTGGAGTGTTGGGGTAGCGGGGGACAATGAGCAGTTCTTC. This encodes CAWSVGVAGDNEQFF. The full variable domain, completed using reference TRBV30 and TRBJ2-1, is SQTIHQWPATLVQPVGSPLSLECTVEGTSNPNLYWYRQAAGRGLQLLFYSVGIGQISSEVPQNLSASRPQDRQFILSSKKLLLSDSGFYLCAWSVGVAGDNEQFFGPGTRLTVL.

The rearrangement joins TRBV4-2 to TRBJ2-1; a possible D gene is TRBD2 (6 bases). The CDR3 extends over 17 amino acids. In germline, CDR1 is LGHNA, CDR2 YNFKEQ. The germline V and J ends were trimmed by 3 bases and 0 bases, with 15 bases remaining between them. The CDR3 DNA reads as TGTGCCAGCAGCCACGCCTTGGGGAGGAGCTCCTACAATGAGCAGTTCTTC. As protein: CASSHALGRSSYNEQFF.

This clone showed up just a few times. The rearrangement links TRBV30 to TRBJ1-1, with 8 bases identical to TRBD1. Per the germline V gene, CDR1 is GTSNPN and CDR2 is SVGIG (reference sequence). V shed 5 bases and J 4 bases; nucleotides not matched to a gene: 6. The CDR3 covers 13 residues. CDR3 in amino acids: CAWRTGFSTEAFF. The CDR3 bases are TGTGCCTGGCGGACAGGGTTTAGCACTGAAGCTTTCTTT.

The V gene is TRBV7-2, the J gene TRBJ1-3; perhaps TRBD1 as D (5 bases). V lost 1 base to trimming and J lost 2 bases, with 15 bases between them. Germline loops: CDR1 SGHTA, CDR2 FQGNSA. The CDR3 loop spans 17 amino acids. Here the CDR3 reads CASSLGGGFSAGNTIYF. The CDR3 DNA sequence: TGTGCCAGCAGCTTAGGGGGGGGGTTCTCGGCTGGAAACACCATATATTTT.

This chain joins TRBV5-1 and TRBJ2-3, with 7 bases matching TRBD2. Germline V gene data show CDR1 as SGHRS and CDR2 as YFSETQ. This CDR3 has 15 amino acids. V shed 3 bases and J 4 bases; nucleotides not matched to a gene: 8. CDR3 sequence reads: CASSSSGVWADTQYF. CDR3 in DNA: TGCGCCAGCAGCTCGAGCGGGGTTTGGGCAGATACGCAGTATTTT.

The chain joins TRBV9 to TRBJ1-1; 9 nucleotides align to TRBD1. CDR1 SGDLS and CDR2 YYNGEE come from the germline V gene. With V trimmed by 1 base and J by 1 base, 5 bases remained unmatched. This CDR3 is built from 16 residues. The CDR3 region is CASSVTGGKENTEAFF. CDR3 nucleotides: TGTGCCAGCAGCGTAACAGGGGGCAAAGAGAACACTGAAGCTTTCTTT. The full variable domain, completed using reference TRBV9 and TRBJ1-1, is DSGVTQTPKHLITATGQRVTLRCSPRSGDLSVYWYQQSLDQGLQFLIQYYNGEERAKGNILERFSAQQFPDLHSELNLSSLELGDSALYFCASSVTGGKENTEAFFGQGTRLTVV.

The CDR3 bases are TGTGCCAGCACGCCTCGAGGGCTTAGGGGGAATGGCTACACCTTC. This translates into CASTPRGLRGNGYTF. The chain links TRBV5-8 to TRBJ1-2, with a tentative D call TRBD1 (6 bases). Germline loops: CDR1 SGHTS, CDR2 YDEGEE. This CDR3 comprises 15 residues. V lost 6 bases to trimming and J lost 6 bases, with 21 bases between them.

The chain links TRBV10-2 to TRBJ1-2; 12 nucleotides agree with TRBD1. This CDR3 region has 16 residues. Germline V CDR1 and CDR2: WSHSY, SAAADI. Germline trimming cut 7 bases from V and 0 bases from J; bases unmatched to any gene: 6. CDR3 in DNA: TGCGCCAGCAAGGGACAGGGGGCACTAACTAACTATGGCTACACCTTC. Its translation is CASKGQGALTNYGYTF.

J is TRBJ1-4 and V is TRBV5-8; a possible D gene is TRBD1 (6 bases). Germline assignment: CDR1 SGHTS and CDR2 YDEGEE. The CDR3 sequence is 16 residues long. V was shortened by 4 bases and J by 5 bases, with 18 bases between the two germline ends. The DNA for the CDR3 is TGTGCCAGCAGCCTAAGTAGGACAGCTAAAAATGAAAAACTGTTTTTT. It encodes CASSLSRTAKNEKLFF.

This chain links TRBV7-3 with TRBJ1-1, with 8 bases fitting TRBD1. Germline CDR1 reads SGHTA; CDR2 reads FQGTGA. Losses at the gene ends were 4 bases for V and 4 bases for J; bases not matched to a gene: 5. This CDR3 is built from 14 residues. CDR3: CASSSPGTGTEAFF. The CDR3 nucleotides read TGTGCCAGCAGCTCCCCAGGGACAGGCACTGAAGCTTTCTTT.

The chain is built from TRBV18 and TRBJ2-7; 9 nucleotides agree with TRBD1. The ends lost 2 bases at V and 3 bases at J; junction bases unmatched: 5. Germline V CDR1 and CDR2: KGHSH, LQKENI. The CDR3 is made up of 15 amino acids. CDR3 region: CASSPSGTGIYEQYF. In DNA form, the CDR3 reads TGTGCCAGCTCACCATCAGGGACAGGGATCTACGAGCAGTACTTC.